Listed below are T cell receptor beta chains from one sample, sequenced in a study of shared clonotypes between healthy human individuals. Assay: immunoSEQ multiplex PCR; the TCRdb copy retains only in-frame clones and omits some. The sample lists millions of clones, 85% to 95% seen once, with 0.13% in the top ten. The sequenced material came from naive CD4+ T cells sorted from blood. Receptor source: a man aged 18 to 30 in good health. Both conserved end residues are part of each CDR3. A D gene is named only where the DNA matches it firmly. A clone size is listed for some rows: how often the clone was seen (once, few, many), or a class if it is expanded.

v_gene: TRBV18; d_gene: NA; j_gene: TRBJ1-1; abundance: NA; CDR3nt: TGTGCCAGCTCACCCATCCAGCTCGCAGACACTGAAGCTTTCTTT; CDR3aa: CASSPIQLADTEAFF
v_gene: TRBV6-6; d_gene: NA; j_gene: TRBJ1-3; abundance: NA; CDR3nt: TGTGCCAGCAGCGCAGGGTTCCCTGGAAACACCATATATTTT; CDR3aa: CASSAGFPGNTIYF
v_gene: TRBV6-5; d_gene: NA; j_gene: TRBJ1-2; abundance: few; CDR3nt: TGTGCCAGCAGTTACGGCTCCAGTGTCTATGGCTACACCTTC; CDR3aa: CASSYGSSVYGYTF
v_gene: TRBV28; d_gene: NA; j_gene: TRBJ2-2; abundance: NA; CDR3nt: TGTGCCAGCATATCTGGGGGAACCTCCACCGGGGAGCTGTTTTTT; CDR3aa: CASISGGTSTGELFF
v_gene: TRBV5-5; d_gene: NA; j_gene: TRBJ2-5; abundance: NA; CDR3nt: TGTGCCAGCAGCTTGAATAGGGTGTCCCAGTACTTC; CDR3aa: CASSLNRVSQYF
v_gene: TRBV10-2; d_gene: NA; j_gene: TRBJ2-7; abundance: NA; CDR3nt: TGCGCCAGCGGGACTCCTTCCTACGAGCAGTACTTC; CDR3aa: CASGTPSYEQYF
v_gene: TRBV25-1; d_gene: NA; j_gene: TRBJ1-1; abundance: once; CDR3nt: TGTGCCAGCAGTTCAAACAGGCCCCGGAACACTGAAGCTTTCTTT; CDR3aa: CASSSNRPRNTEAFF
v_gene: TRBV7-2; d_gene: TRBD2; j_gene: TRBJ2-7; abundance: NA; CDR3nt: TGTGCCAGCAGCTTAAGTCGGGCTAGCGGGACCTACGAGCAGTACTTC; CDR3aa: CASSLSRASGTYEQYF
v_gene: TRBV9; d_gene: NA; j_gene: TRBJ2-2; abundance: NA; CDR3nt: TGTGCCAGCAGCGTAGTACGGTTCGCGAACACCGGGGAGCTGTTTTTT; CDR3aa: CASSVVRFANTGELFF
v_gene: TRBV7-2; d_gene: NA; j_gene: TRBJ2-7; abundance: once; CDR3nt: TGTGCCAGCAGCTTAGCGCCAGTTACCTACGAGCAGTACTTC; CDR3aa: CASSLAPVTYEQYF
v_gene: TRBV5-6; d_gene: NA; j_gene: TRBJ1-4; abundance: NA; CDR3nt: TGTGCCAGCAGCTTGTATTTGTCTCCGCCAGCTCATGGGGAAAAACTGTTTTTT; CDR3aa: CASSLYLSPPAHGEKLFF
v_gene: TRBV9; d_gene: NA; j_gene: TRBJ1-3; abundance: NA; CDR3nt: TGTGCCAGCAGCGCACAGGAAGGGGCTGGAAACACCATATATTTT; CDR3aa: CASSAQEGAGNTIYF
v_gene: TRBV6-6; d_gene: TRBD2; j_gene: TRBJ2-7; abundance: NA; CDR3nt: TGTGCCAGCAGTCCCGTACTAGCGGGGGGCTCTCTCGAGCAGTACTTC; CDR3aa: CASSPVLAGGSLEQYF
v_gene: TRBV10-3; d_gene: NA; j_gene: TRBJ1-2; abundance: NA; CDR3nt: TGTGCCATCAGTGAGGGCGGGGCCGGGGACTATGGCTACACCTTC; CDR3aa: CAISEGGAGDYGYTF
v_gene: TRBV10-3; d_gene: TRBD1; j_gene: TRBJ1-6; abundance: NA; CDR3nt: TGTGCCGCCGGGGACAGCTTAGGTTCACCCCTCCACTTT; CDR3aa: CAAGDSLGSPLHF
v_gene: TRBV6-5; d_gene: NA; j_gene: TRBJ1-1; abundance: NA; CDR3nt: TGTGCCACAGGACGGGGGGTTGGTACTGAAGCTTTCTTT; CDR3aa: CATGRGVGTEAFF
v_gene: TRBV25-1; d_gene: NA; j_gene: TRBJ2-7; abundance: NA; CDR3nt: TGTGCCAGCAGTGATTTGGGGGCGGGGTACGAGCAGTACTTC; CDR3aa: CASSDLGAGYEQYF
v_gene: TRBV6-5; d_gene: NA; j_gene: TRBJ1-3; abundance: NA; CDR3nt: TGTGCCAGCAGTTACACCGGGGATGGAAACACCATATATTTT; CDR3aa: CASSYTGDGNTIYF
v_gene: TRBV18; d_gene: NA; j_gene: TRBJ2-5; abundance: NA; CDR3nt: TGTGCCAGCTCCCGGACACGTGGGGTCGAGGGTGAAGAGACCCAGTACTTC; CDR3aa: CASSRTRGVEGEETQYF
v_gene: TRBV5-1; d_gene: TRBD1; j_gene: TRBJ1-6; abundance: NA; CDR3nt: TGCGCCAGCAGCTTGGTTTCGGGACAGGGGTTTTCACCCCTCCACTTT; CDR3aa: CASSLVSGQGFSPLHF
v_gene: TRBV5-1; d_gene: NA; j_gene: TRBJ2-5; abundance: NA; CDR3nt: TGCGCCAGCAGCTTGGGAGTTAAAGAGACCCAGTACTTC; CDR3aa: CASSLGVKETQYF
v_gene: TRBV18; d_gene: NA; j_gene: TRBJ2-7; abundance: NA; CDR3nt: TGTGCCAGCTCACCCCCGGGAAATCCCTACGAGCAGTACTTC; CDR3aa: CASSPPGNPYEQYF
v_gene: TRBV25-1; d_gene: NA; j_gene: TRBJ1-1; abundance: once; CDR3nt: TGTGCCAGCAGTGAATTGAGAGGAGGACGGAACACTGAAGCTTTCTTT; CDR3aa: CASSELRGGRNTEAFF
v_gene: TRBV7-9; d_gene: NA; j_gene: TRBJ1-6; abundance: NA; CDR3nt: TGTGCCAGCAGCTTAGAGGGGAATTCACCCCTCCACTTT; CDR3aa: CASSLEGNSPLHF
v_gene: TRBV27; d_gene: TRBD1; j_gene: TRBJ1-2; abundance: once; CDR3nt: TGTGCCAGCAGTTTAGGCGTACAGGGGGCGCGGGGCTACACCTTC; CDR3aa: CASSLGVQGARGYTF
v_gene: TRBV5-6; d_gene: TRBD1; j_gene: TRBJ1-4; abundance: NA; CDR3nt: TGTGCCAGCAGCTCTTTTAACAGGGGAACTAATGAAAAACTGTTTTTT; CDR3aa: CASSSFNRGTNEKLFF
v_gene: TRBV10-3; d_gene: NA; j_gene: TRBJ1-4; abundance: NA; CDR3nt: TGTGCCATCAGTGAGTCGCCCCAGGAAAAACTGTTTTTT; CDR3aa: CAISESPQEKLFF
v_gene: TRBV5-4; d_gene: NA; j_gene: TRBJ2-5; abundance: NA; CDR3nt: TGTGCCAGCAGCTTGGCGGGGAATCCGGTCCAAGAGACCCAGTACTTC; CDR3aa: CASSLAGNPVQETQYF
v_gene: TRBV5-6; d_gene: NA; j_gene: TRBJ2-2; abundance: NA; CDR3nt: TGTGCCAGCAGCTTGGCCCGGGGCACCGGGGAGCTGTTTTTT; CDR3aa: CASSLARGTGELFF
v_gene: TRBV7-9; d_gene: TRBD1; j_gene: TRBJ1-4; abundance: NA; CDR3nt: TGTGCCAGCAGCTTGACAGGGCGGAATGAAAAACTGTTTTTT; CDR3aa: CASSLTGRNEKLFF
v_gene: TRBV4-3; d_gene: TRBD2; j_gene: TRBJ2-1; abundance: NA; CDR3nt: TGCGCCAGCAGCCCGACTAGCGGTGGAATCGACTCCTACAATGAGCAGTTCTTC; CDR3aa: CASSPTSGGIDSYNEQFF
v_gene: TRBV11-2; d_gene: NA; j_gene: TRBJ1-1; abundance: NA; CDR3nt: TGTGCCAGCAGCGTCTCCGGAGCTGAAGCTTTCTTT; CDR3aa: CASSVSGAEAFF
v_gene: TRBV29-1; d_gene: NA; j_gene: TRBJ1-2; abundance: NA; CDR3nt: TGCAGCGTTGAAGCAGGGGATAACTATGGCTACACCTTC; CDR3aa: CSVEAGDNYGYTF
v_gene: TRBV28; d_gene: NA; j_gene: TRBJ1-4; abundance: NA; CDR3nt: TGTGCCAGCACACAGAACAGACCCACCTTGGGAAAACTGTTTTTT; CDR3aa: CASTQNRPTLGKLFF
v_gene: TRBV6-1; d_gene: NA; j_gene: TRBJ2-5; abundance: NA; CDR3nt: TGTGCCAGCAGTGAATCCTCGCGGGTTGGTGTCGCCCAGTACTTC; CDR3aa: CASSESSRVGVAQYF
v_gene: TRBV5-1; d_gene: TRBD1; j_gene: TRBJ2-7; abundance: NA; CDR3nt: TGCGCCAGCAGCTCGGGACAGTCAGACGAGCAGTACTTC; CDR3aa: CASSSGQSDEQYF
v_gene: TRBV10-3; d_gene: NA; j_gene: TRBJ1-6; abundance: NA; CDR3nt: TGTGCCATCAGTGATCAGGGGTATAATTCACCCCTCCACTTT; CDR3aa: CAISDQGYNSPLHF
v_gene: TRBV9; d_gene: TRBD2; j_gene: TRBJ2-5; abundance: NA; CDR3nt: TGTGCCAGCAGCGGGGATGCGGGACTAGCGCGAGGGACCCAGTACTTC; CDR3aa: CASSGDAGLARGTQYF
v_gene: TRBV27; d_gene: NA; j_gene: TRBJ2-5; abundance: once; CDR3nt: TGTGCCAGCAGTTTATCTGGCAAGCAAGAGACCCAGTACTTC; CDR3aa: CASSLSGKQETQYF
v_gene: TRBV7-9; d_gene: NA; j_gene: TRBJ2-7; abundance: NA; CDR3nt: TGTGCCAGCAGCCGACAGTACCACGAGCAGTACTTC; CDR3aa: CASSRQYHEQYF
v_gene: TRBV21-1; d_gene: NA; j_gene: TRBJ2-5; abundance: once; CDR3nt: TGTGCCAGCAGCAACTCTCCTAGCGTAGAGACCCAGTACTTC; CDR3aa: CASSNSPSVETQYF
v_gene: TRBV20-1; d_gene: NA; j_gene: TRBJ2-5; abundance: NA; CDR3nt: TGCAGTGCCCCCCAAGAGACCCAGTACTTC; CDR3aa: CSAPQETQYF
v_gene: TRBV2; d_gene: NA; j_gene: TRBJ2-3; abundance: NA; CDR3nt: TGTGCCAGCAGACTAGCCCTTAACACAGATACGCAGTATTTT; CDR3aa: CASRLALNTDTQYF
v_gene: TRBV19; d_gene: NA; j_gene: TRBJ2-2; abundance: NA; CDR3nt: TGTGCCAGTAGTAAAGGCCGACAGGTATCCGGGGAGCTGTTTTTT; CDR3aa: CASSKGRQVSGELFF
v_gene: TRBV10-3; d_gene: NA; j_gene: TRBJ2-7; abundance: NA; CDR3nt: TGTGCCATCAGGCGGACCGACGAGCAGTACTTC; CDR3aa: CAIRRTDEQYF
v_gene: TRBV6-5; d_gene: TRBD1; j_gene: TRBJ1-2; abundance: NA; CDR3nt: TGTGCCACTAAAGGGACAGACTATGGCTACACCTTC; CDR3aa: CATKGTDYGYTF
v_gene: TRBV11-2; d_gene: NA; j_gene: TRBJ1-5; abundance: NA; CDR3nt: TGTGCCAGCAGCTTAGGGACAGCTTACAATCAGCCCCAGCATTTT; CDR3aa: CASSLGTAYNQPQHF
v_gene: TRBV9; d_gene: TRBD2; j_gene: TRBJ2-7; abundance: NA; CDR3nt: TGTGCCAGCAGCAACCCCGGACTAGCGGGAGGAAGATGGGACTCGGGGGAGCAGTACTTC; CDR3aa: CASSNPGLAGGRWDSGEQYF
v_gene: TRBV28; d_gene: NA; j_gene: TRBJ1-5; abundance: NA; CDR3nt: TGTGCCAGCAGTTTAGGGACCCGAGGGAATCAGCCCCAGCATTTT; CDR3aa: CASSLGTRGNQPQHF